This TCR beta chain is from a study of technical replicates of blood from several donors. Per germline, CDR1 MGHDK and CDR2 SYGVNS. The CDR3 has 15 amino acids. V lost 0 bases and J lost 3, with 11 bases in between. The assay was immunoSEQ multiplex PCR, and TCRdb's table has in-frame clones only and misses some. The table has about 71,000 clones, roughly 88% seen once. The genes are TRBV25-1 and TRBJ2-5; TRBD1 might be the D (6 bases). The origin of this receptor is a human donor in good health. Some clones in this sample may be carry-over from other donors' samples. The source material was PBMCs. CDR3 nucleotides: TGTGCCAGCAGTGAATATAGGCCAGGGGAAGAGACCCAGTACTTC. Residues: CASSEYRPGEETQYF.